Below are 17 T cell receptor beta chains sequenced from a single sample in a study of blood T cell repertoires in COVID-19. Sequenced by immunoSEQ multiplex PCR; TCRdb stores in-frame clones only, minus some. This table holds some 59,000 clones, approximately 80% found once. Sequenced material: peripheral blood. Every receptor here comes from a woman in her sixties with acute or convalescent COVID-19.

The CDR3 is CASRNLDRRSYEQYF. In DNA, the CDR3 is TGTGCCAGCAGAAACTTAGACAGAAGATCCTACGAGCAGTACTTC. The chain is built from TRBV6-5 and TRBJ2-7, with D tentatively TRBD1 (5 bases). Per the germline V gene, CDR1 is MNHEY and CDR2 is SVGAGI. Trimming removed 6 bases from V and 1 base from J, with 16 bases in between. This CDR3 is 15 amino acids long.

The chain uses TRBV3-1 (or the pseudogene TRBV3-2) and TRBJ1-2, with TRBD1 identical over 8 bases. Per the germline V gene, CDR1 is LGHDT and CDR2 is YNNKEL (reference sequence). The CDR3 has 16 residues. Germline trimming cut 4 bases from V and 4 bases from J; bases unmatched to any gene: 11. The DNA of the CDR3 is TGTGCCAGCAGCCGAACGTATTCGGACAGGGCCTATGGCTACACCTTC. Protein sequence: CASSRTYSDRAYGYTF.

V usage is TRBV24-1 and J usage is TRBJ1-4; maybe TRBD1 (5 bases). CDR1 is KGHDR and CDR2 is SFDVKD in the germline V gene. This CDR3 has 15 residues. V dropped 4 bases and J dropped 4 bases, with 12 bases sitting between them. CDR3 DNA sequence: TGTGCCACCAGTGACACATCAGGGCATAATGAAAAACTGTTTTTT. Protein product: CATSDTSGHNEKLFF.

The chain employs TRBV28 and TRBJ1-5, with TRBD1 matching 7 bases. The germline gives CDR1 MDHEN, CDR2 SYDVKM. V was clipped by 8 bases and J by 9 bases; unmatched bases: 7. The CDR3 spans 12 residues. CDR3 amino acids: CASSGGTRPQHF. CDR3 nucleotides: TGTGCCAGCTCAGGGGGGACTCGGCCCCAGCATTTT.

The CDR3 coding sequence is TGTGCCAGCTCACCACTCGACGTGACCGGGGGCTACACCTTC. Amino acid sequence: CASSPLDVTGGYTF. The chain joins TRBV18 to TRBJ1-2; D remains ambiguous. The CDR3 is made up of 14 amino acids. V lost 1 base to trimming and J lost 8 bases, with 14 bases between them. From germline, CDR1 is KGHSH and CDR2 LQKENI.

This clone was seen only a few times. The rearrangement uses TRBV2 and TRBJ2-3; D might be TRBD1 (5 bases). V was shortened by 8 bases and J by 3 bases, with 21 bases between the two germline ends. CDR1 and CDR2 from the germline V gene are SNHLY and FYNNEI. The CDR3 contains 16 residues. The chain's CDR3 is CASSLAHPRVTDTQYF. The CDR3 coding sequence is TGTGCCAGCTCCCTCGCCCACCCCAGGGTGACAGATACGCAGTATTTT.

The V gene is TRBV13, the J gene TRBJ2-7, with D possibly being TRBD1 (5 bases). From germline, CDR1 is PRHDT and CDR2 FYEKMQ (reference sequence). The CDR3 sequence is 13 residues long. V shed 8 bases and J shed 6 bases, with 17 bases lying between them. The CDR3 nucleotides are TGTGCCAGCCAGCTTTGGGGCCGTGGCGAGCAGTACTTC. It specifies CASQLWGRGEQYF.

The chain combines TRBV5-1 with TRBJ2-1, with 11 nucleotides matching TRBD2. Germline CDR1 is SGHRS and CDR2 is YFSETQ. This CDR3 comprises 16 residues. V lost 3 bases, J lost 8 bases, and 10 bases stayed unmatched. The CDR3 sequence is CASSSLTSGSIDEQFF. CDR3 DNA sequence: TGCGCCAGCAGCTCCTTAACTAGCGGGAGTATCGATGAGCAGTTCTTC.

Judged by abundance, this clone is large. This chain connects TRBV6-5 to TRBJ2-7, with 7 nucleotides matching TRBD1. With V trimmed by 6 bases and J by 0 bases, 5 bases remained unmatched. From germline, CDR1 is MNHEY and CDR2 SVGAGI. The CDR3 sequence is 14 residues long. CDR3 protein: CASSHRGLSYEQYF. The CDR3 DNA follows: TGTGCCAGCAGCCACAGGGGCCTCTCCTACGAGCAGTACTTC.

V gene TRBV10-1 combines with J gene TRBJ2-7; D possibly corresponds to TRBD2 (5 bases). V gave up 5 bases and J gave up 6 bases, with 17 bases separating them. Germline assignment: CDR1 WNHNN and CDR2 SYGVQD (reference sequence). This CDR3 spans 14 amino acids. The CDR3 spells CASSITSRGSEQYF. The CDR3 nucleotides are TGCGCCAGCAGTATTACTAGTCGTGGCTCCGAGCAGTACTTC.

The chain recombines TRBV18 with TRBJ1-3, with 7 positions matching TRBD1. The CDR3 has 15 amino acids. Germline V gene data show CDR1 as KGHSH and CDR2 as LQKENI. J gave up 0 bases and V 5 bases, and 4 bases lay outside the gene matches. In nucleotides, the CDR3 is TGTGCCAGCTCAGACGGGACAGCCTCTGGAAACACCATATATTTT. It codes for CASSDGTASGNTIYF. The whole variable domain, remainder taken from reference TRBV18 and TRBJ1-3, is NAGVMQNPRHLVRRRGQEARLRCSPMKGHSHVYWYRQLPEEGLKFMVYLQKENIIDESGMPKERFSAEFPKEGPSILRIQQVVRGDSAAYFCASSDGTASGNTIYFGEGSWLTVV.

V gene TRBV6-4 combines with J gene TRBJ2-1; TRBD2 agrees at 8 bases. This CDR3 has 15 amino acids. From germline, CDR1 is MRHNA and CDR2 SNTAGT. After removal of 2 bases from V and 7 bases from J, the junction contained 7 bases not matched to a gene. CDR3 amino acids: CASSDMAGGSNEQFF. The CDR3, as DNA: TGTGCCAGCAGTGACATGGCGGGAGGCTCTAATGAGCAGTTCTTC.

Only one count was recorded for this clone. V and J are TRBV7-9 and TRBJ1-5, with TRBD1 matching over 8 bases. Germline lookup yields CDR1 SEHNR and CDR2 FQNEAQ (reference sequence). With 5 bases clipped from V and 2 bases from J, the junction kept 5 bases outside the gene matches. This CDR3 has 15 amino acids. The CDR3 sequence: CASSATGGGNQPQHF. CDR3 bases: TGTGCCAGCAGCGCTACAGGGGGAGGCAATCAGCCCCAGCATTTT.

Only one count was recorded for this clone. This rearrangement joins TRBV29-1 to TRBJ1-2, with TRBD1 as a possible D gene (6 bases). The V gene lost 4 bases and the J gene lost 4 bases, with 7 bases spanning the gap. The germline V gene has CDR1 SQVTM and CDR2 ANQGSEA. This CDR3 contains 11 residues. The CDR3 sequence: CSVGTVYGYTF. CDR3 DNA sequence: TGCAGCGTTGGGACAGTCTATGGCTACACCTTC.

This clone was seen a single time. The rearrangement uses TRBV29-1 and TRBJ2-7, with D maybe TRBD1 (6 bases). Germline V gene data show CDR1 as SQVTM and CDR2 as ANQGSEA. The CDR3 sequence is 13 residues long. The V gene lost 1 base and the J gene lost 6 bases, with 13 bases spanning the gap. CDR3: CSVEGQGTTEQYF. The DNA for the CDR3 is TGCAGCGTTGAAGGGCAGGGGACGACCGAGCAGTACTTC.

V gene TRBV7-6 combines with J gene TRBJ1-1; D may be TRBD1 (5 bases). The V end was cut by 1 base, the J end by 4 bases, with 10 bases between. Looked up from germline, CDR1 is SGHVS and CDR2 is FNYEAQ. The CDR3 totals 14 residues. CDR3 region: CASSLVGGATEAFF. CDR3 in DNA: TGTGCCAGCAGCTTAGTGGGAGGGGCCACTGAAGCTTTCTTT.

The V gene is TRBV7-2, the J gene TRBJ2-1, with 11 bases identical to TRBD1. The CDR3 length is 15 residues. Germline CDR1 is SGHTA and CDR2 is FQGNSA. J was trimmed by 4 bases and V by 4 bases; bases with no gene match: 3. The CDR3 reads CASSWGQGGYNEQFF. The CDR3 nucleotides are TGTGCCAGCAGCTGGGGACAGGGGGGATACAATGAGCAGTTCTTC. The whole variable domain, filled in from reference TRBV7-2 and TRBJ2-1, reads GAGVSQSPSNKVTEKGKDVELRCDPISGHTALYWYRQSLGQGLEFLIYFQGNSAPDKSGLPSDRFSAERTGGSVSTLTIQRTQQEDSAVYLCASSWGQGGYNEQFFGPGTRLTVL.